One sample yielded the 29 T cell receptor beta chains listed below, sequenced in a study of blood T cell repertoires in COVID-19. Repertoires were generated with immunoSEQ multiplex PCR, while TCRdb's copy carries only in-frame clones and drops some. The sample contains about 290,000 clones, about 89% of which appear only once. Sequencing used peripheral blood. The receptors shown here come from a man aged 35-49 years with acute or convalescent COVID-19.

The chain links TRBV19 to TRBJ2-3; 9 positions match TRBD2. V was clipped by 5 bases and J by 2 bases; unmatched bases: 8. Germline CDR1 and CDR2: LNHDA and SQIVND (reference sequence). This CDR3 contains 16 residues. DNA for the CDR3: TGTGCCAGTAGTTCGCGGGGGGGCCGGAACACAGATACGCAGTATTTT. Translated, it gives CASSSRGGRNTDTQYF. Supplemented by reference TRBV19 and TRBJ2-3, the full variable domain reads DGGITQSPKYLFRKEGQNVTLSCEQNLNHDAMYWYRQDPGQGLRLIYYSQIVNDFQKGDIAEGYSVSREKKESFPLTVTSAQKNPTAFYLCASSSRGGRNTDTQYFGPGTRLTVL.

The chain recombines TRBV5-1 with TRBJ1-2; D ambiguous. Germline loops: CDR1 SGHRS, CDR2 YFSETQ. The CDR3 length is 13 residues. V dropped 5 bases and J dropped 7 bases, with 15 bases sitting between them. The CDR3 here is CASRPDTSLGYTF. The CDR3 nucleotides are TGCGCCAGCAGACCAGACACTTCACTTGGCTACACCTTC.

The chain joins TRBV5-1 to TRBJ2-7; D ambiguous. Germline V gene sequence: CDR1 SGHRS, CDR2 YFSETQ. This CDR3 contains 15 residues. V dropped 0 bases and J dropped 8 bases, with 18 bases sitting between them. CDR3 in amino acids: CASSLDGTNTPQQYF. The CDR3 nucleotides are TGCGCCAGCAGCTTGGACGGTACCAATACGCCCCAGCAGTACTTC.

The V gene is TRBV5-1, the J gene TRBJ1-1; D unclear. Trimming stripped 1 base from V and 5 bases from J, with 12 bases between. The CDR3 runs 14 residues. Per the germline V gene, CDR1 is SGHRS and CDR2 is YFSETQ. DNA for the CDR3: TGCGCCAGCAGCTTGATCGGGATTGGGACTGAAGCTTTCTTT. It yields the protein CASSLIGIGTEAFF. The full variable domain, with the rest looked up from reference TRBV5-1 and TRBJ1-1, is KAGVTQTPRYLIKTRGQQVTLSCSPISGHRSVSWYQQTPGQGLQFLFEYFSETQRNKGNFPGRFSGRQFSNSRSEMNVSTLELGDSALYLCASSLIGIGTEAFFGQGTRLTVV.

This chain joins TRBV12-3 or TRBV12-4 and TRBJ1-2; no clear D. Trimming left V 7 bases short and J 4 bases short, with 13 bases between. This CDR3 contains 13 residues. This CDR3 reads CASTPKNFYGYTF. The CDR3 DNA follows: TGTGCCAGCACCCCCAAGAACTTCTATGGCTACACCTTC.

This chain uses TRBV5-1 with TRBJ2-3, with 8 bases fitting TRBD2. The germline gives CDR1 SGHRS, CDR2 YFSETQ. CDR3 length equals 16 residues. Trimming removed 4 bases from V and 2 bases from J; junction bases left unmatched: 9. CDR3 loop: CASSLTGGTNTDTQYF. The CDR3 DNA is TGCGCCAGCAGCCTTACGGGGGGGACTAACACAGATACGCAGTATTTT.

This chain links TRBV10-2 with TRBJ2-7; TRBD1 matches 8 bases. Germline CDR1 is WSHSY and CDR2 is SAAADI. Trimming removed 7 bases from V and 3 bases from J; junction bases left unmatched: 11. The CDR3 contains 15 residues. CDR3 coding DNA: TGCGCCAGCACCTCAAACCGGGACAGGATCTACGAGCAGTACTTC. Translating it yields CASTSNRDRIYEQYF.

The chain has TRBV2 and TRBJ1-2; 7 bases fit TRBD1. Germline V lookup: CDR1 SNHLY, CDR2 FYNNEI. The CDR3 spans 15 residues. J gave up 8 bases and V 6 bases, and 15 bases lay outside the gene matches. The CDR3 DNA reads TGTGCCAGCAGCCTACTACCCGGGACAGTGGAAGGCTACACCTTC. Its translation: CASSLLPGTVEGYTF.

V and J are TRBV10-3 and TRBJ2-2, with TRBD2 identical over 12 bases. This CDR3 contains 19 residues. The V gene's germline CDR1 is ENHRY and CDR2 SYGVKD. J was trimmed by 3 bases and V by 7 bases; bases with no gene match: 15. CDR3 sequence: CAIMRATLAGGRDTGELFF. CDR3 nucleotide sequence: TGTGCCATCATGAGGGCGACCCTAGCGGGGGGGCGAGACACCGGGGAGCTGTTTTTT.

CDR3 protein: CASSEAVGQGDGQPQHF. The CDR3, as DNA: TGTGCCAGCAGTGAAGCCGTAGGACAGGGGGATGGGCAGCCCCAGCATTTT. The chain couples TRBV6-1 to TRBJ1-5; 10 bases map to TRBD1. Germline lookup yields CDR1 MNHNS and CDR2 SASEGT. V gave up 0 bases and J gave up 7 bases; unmatched junction bases: 9. The CDR3 consists of 17 residues.

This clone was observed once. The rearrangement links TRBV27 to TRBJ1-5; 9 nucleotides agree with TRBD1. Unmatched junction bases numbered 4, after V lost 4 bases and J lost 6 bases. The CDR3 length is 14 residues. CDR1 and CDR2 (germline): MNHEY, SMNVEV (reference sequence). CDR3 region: CASSWDRAGQPQHF. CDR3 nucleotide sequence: TGTGCCAGCAGTTGGGACAGGGCGGGTCAGCCCCAGCATTTT.

The CDR3 sequence is CASSYSKGNYGYTF. CDR3 coding DNA: TGTGCCAGCAGTTACTCGAAGGGGAACTATGGCTACACCTTC. The chain is built from TRBV6-6 and TRBJ1-2; tentatively, D is TRBD1 (5 bases). Germline V gene sequence: CDR1 MNHNY, CDR2 SVGAGI (reference sequence). Trimming took 0 bases from V and 2 from J, leaving 7 bases between them. This CDR3 comprises 14 residues.

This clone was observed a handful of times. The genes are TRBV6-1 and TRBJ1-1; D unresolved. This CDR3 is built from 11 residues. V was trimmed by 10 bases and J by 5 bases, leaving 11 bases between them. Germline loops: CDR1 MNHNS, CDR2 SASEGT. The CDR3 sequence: CATRSGTEAFF. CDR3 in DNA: TGTGCCACCCGATCGGGGACTGAAGCTTTCTTT.

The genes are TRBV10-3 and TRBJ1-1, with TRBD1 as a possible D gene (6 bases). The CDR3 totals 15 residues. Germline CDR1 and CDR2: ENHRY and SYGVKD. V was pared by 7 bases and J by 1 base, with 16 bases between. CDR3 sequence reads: CAIKGVAGENTEAFF. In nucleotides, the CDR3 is TGTGCCATCAAGGGGGTGGCAGGAGAGAACACTGAAGCTTTCTTT.

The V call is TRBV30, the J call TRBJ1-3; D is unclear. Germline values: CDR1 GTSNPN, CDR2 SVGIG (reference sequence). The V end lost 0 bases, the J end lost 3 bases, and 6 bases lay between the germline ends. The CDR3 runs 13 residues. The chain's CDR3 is CAWSVSYGNTIYF. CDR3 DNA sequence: TGTGCCTGGAGTGTATCTTATGGAAACACCATATATTTT.

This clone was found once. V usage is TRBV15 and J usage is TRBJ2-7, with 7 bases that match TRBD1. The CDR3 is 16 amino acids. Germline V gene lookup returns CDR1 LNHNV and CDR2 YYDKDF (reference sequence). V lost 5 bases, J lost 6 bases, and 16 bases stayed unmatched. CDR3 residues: CATSLQRGQPRGEQYF. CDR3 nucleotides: TGTGCCACCAGCTTACAGAGGGGGCAGCCCCGGGGCGAGCAGTACTTC.

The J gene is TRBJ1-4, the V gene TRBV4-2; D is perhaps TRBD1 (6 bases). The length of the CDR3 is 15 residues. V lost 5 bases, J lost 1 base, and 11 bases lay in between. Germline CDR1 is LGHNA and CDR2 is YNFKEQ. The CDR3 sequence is CASSFYRVTNEKLFF. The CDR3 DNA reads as TGTGCCAGCAGCTTTTACAGGGTAACTAATGAAAAACTGTTTTTT.

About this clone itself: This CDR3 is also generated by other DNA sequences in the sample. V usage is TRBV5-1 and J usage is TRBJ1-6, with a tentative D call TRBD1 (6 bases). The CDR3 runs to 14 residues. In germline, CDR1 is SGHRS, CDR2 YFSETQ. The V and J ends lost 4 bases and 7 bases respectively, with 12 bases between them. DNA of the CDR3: TGCGCCAGCAGCCTTGGACAGTCGAATTCACCCCTCCACTTT. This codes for CASSLGQSNSPLHF.

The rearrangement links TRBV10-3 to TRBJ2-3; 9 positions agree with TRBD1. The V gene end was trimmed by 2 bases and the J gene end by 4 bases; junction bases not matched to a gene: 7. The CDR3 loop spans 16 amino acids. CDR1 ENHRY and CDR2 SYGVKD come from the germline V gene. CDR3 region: CAISESVDRGADTQYF. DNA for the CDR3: TGTGCCATCAGTGAGAGCGTGGACAGGGGAGCAGATACGCAGTATTTT.

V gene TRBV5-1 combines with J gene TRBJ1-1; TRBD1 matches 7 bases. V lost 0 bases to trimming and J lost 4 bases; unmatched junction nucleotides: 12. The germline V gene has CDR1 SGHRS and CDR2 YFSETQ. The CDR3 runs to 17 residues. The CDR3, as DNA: TGCGCCAGCAGCTTGGGGGGACAGCCCTGGAGAAGCACTGAAGCTTTCTTT. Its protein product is CASSLGGQPWRSTEAFF.

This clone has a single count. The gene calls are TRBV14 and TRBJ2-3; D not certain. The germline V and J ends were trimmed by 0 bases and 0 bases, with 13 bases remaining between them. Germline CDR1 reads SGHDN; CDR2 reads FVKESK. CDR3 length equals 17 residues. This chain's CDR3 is CASSQDRRLLSTDTQYF. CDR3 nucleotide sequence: TGTGCCAGCAGCCAAGATCGAAGACTTCTTAGCACAGATACGCAGTATTTT. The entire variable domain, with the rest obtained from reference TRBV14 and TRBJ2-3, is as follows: EAGVTQFPSHSVIEKGQTVTLRCDPISGHDNLYWYRRVMGKEIKFLLHFVKESKQDESGMPNNRFLAERTGGTYSTLKVQPAELEDSGVYFCASSQDRRLLSTDTQYFGPGTRLTVL.

This CDR3 is CASSLRSAGLFTDTQYF. The CDR3 DNA reads TGTGCCAGCAGCTTACGGTCCGCGGGGTTATTCACAGATACGCAGTATTTT. The chain combines TRBV7-6 with TRBJ2-3; D is perhaps TRBD2 (6 bases). Germline V gene data show CDR1 as SGHVS and CDR2 as FNYEAQ. V shed 2 bases and J shed 2 bases, with 17 bases lying between them. CDR3 length: 17 amino acids.

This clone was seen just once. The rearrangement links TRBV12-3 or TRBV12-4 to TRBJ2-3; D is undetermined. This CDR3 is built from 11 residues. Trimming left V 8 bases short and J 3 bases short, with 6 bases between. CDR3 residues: CASLVTDTQYF. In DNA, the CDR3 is TGTGCCAGCCTAGTGACAGATACGCAGTATTTT.

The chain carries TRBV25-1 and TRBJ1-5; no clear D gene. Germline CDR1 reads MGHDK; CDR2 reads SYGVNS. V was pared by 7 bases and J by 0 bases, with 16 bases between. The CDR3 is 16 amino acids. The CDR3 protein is CASTYIRRSSNQPQHF. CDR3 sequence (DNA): TGTGCCAGCACCTATATCAGGAGGTCTAGCAATCAGCCCCAGCATTTT.

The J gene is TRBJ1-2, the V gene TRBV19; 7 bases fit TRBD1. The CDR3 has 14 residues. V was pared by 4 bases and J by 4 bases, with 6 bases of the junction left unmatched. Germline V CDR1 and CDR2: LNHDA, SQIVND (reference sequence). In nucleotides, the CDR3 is TGTGCCAGTAGTACGGACAGGCCTCGCTATGGCTACACCTTC. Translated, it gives CASSTDRPRYGYTF. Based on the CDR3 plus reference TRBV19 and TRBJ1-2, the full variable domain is DGGITQSPKYLFRKEGQNVTLSCEQNLNHDAMYWYRQDPGQGLRLIYYSQIVNDFQKGDIAEGYSVSREKKESFPLTVTSAQKNPTAFYLCASSTDRPRYGYTFGSGTRLTVV.

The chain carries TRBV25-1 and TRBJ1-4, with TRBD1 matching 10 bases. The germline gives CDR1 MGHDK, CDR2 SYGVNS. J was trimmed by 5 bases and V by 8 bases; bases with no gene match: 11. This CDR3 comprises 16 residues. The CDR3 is CASASQGTGVNEKLFF. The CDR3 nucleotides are TGTGCCAGCGCCTCACAGGGGACAGGGGTCAATGAAAAACTGTTTTTT.

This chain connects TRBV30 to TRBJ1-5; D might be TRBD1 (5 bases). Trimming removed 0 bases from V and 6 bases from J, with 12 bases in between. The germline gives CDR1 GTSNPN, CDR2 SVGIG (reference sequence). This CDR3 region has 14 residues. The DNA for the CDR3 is TGTGCCTGGAGTGTCATGGCCCAGGGTCAGCCCCAGCATTTT. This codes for CAWSVMAQGQPQHF.

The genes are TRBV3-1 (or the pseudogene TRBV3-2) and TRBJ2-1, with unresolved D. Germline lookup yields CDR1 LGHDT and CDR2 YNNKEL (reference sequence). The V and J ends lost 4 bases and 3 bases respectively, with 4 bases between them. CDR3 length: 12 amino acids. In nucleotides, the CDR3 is TGTGCCAGCAGCCTCCACTACAATGAGCAGTTCTTC. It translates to CASSLHYNEQFF.

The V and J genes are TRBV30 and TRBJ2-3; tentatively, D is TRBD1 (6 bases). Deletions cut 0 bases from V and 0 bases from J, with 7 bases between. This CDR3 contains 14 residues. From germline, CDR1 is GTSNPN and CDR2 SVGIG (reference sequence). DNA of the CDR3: TGTGCCTGGAGTGTGGGGGCCAGCACAGATACGCAGTATTTT. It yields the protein CAWSVGASTDTQYF. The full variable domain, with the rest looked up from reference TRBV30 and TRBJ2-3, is SQTIHQWPATLVQPVGSPLSLECTVEGTSNPNLYWYRQAAGRGLQLLFYSVGIGQISSEVPQNLSASRPQDRQFILSSKKLLLSDSGFYLCAWSVGASTDTQYFGPGTRLTVL.